This TCR beta chain was captured in a study of neurological immune-mediated disorders. Where libraries were unsorted, they were derived from 2 million PBMCs stored at -80 degrees C. V shed 5 bases and J 10 bases; nucleotides not matched to a gene: 9. The CDR3 runs to 15 residues. The germline V gene has CDR1 SGHVS and CDR2 FQNEAQ. The sample holds many counts of this clonotype. TCRdb processed the 5' RACE reads anew with MiXCR; each CDR3 protein has one entry. The profile shows approximately 86,000 distinct CDR3 sequences, about 2.5% of them singletons. The sequencing sample was made of PBMCs. This TCR came from a woman under 40 with multiple sclerosis. V usage is TRBV7-8 and J usage is TRBJ2-1; 12 bases match TRBD1. The CDR3 bases are TGTGCCAGCAGCAAAGGGACAGGGGGCCCCTTAGAGCAGTTCTTC. This encodes CASSKGTGGPLEQFF.